Below, one T cell receptor beta chain is given with its context. CDR3 length equals 14 residues. The germline gives CDR1 SGHNT, CDR2 YENEEA. V dropped 4 bases and J dropped 11 bases, with 20 bases sitting between them. These data originate in a study of blood T cells in healthy people across ages. Total RNA was extracted at no less than 5 micrograms per sample. It was with a sample-barcoded 5' primer and a J-beta primer mix that a second PCR of about 7 to 12 cycles was run. Sequencing of every sample gave 2.5 million or more CDR3-containing paired-end reads. TCRdb used MiXCR to reprocess the 5' RACE reads, holding one entry per CDR3 protein. This sample carries roughly 1,100,000 distinct CDR3 sequences, about 25% of them seen once, and the ten largest clones take around 0.75%. Another study also made use of these data, one on T cells of mothers and their children. From that study: Mothers yielded over 8.5 million CDR3 reads, children about 2.8 million each. Persistent microchimeric T cell clones were not found at ~100 per million sensitivity.

What was sequenced was blood. The receptor comes from a girl aged 2 to 10 in good health. The V call is TRBV11-3, the J call TRBJ1-1; D is unclear. CDR3 DNA sequence: TGTGCCAGCAGCTCAGCTTATAAGGCGTACGCGGCTTTCTTT. Translation gives CASSSAYKAYAAFF.